A selection of T cell receptor beta chains follows, all from one sample in a study of T-cell memory formation after mild COVID-19. In TCRdb, the 5' RACE reads were re-called with MiXCR into one record per CDR3 protein. The table records about 68,000 distinct CDR3 sequences, 16% of them present only once. The sequenced sample was PBMCs or a T cell subset sorted from them (not recorded which). These receptors were taken from an adult woman who had mild COVID-19 (a few samples of this study predate the infection). Cell type and time point are not known. Each CDR3 is given without its conserved first and last residue. A row's size may be missing; if present it is once, few, many or a size class.

few TRBV20-1 SATTSGRAPGELF
many TRBV10-3 AISGPGDSNQPQH
many TRBV29-1 SVTVGAGELF
- TRBV24-1 ATSQSGQMNTGELF
- TRBV15 ATTRVLRDNEKLF
- TRBV7-9 ASSPRKGSYEQY
- TRBV7-9 ASSPRTGTYMNTEAF
- TRBV4-2 ASSQEGYTPGANVLT
- TRBV11-3 ASSIPGQGVYNEQF
few TRBV12-3/TRBV12-4 ASRSSGRGGWRELF
- TRBV5-5 ASSPWDSYGYT
few TRBV5-6 ASSFIHTGGGEQF
- TRBV6-5 ASRLGQKYGYT
few TRBV29-1 SVGGLAASYNEQF
few TRBV7-6 ASSLGGRDTQY
few TRBV7-9 ASSLGQSYGYT
- TRBV6-2/TRBV6-3 ASGAYNEQF
- TRBV14 ASSQEERGFEQY
- TRBV20-1 SASSYGGSGYEQY
few TRBV7-3 ASSLRGIRTDTQY